The 9 T cell receptor beta chains presented below share a single source sample, sequenced in a study of beta chain features in type 1 diabetes (dated by TCRdb to the late 2010s). The library was prepared using the immunoSEQ multiplex PCR assay. All of the isolated RNA was reverse transcribed with the High Capacity cDNA Reverse Transcription Kit, so expressed TCRB transcripts were sequenced. TCRdb mirrors the immuneACCESS table, restricted to in-frame sequences. Some clones are absent from its copies; in checked studies, under half trace to an unresolved V gene, and the reason for the others is unknown. This sample has around 310,000 clones in its table, and 11% of those were observed once. Clones ranked in the top ten supply roughly 0.016% of the sample. The material sequenced was naive CD4+ T cells from blood. Taken with the paper, the label for cell subset or site translates to: true naive CD4+ T cells. The receptors derive from a woman in her 30s in good health.

The chain joins TRBV18 to TRBJ1-2; no reliable D call. Germline-derived CDR1 and CDR2 are KGHSH and LQKENI. V dropped 3 bases and J dropped 0 bases, with 8 bases sitting between them. The CDR3 is 14 amino acids. The CDR3, as DNA: TGTGCCAGCTCACCCGGACTACCTAACTATGGCTACACCTTC. Protein product: CASSPGLPNYGYTF.

The gene calls are TRBV30 and TRBJ1-5; D ambiguous. The V end lost 2 bases, the J end lost 0 bases, and 5 bases lay between the germline ends. CDR3 length: 13 residues. Germline values: CDR1 GTSNPN, CDR2 SVGIG (reference sequence). Here the CDR3 DNA reads TGTGCCTGGAGTCCGGGTAGCAATCAGCCCCAGCATTTT. Amino acid sequence: CAWSPGSNQPQHF.

The chain uses TRBV25-1 and TRBJ2-1; D possibly corresponds to TRBD2 (6 bases). The CDR3 is 16 amino acids. Germline CDR1 is MGHDK and CDR2 is SYGVNS. V was trimmed by 2 bases and J by 4 bases, leaving 15 bases between them. CDR3 protein: CASSELSGVGYNEQFF. The CDR3 coding sequence is TGTGCCAGCAGTGAACTATCGGGAGTGGGGTACAATGAGCAGTTCTTC.

The table lists this clone with a few counts. V is TRBV29-1 and J is TRBJ2-7; a weak D match, TRBD2 (7 bases). The germline V and J ends were trimmed by 6 bases and 6 bases, with 18 bases remaining between them. CDR1 SQVTM and CDR2 ANQGSEA come from the germline V gene. This CDR3 is 13 amino acids long. CDR3 coding DNA: TGCAGCGTGAGGGGGGGACCTCTGGGCGAGCAGTACTTC. Residues: CSVRGGPLGEQYF.

The CDR3 DNA reads TGCGCCAGCAGCCCGACAGGGGGGACGGACGAGCAGTACTTC. This encodes CASSPTGGTDEQYF. The chain links TRBV5-1 to TRBJ2-7; 9 positions match TRBD1. This CDR3 comprises 14 residues. V shed 4 bases and J 5 bases; nucleotides not matched to a gene: 7. CDR1 and CDR2 (germline): SGHRS, YFSETQ.

This chain joins TRBV4-2 and TRBJ2-1; TRBD2 aligns across 10 bases. Germline V gene sequence: CDR1 LGHNA, CDR2 YNFKEQ. V lost 0 bases, J lost 2 bases, and 7 bases stayed unmatched. The CDR3 is 18 residues long. The DNA of the CDR3 is TGTGCCAGCAGCCAAGAAATACTAGCGGGACCAGCCTACAATGAGCAGTTCTTC. Its protein product is CASSQEILAGPAYNEQFF.

The chain is built from TRBV2 and TRBJ2-1; TRBD2 aligns across 8 bases. The CDR3 extends over 14 amino acids. Losses at the gene ends were 8 bases for V and 4 bases for J; bases not matched to a gene: 7. The V gene's germline CDR1 is SNHLY and CDR2 FYNNEI. CDR3 bases: TGTGCCAGCCAGGGGACTAGTGGGTACAATGAGCAGTTCTTC. Translated, it gives CASQGTSGYNEQFF.

V is TRBV7-2 and J is TRBJ1-5; unclear D gene. The CDR3 has 13 amino acids. Trimming shortened V by 3 bases and J by 6 bases, and 9 bases separated the two germline ends. Germline CDR1 is SGHTA and CDR2 is FQGNSA. The CDR3 here is CASSFESGQPQHF. DNA of the CDR3: TGTGCCAGCAGCTTCGAGAGCGGTCAGCCCCAGCATTTT.

Of note for this clone: Compared with germline, one end of the junction differs, possibly owing to a read error. This rearrangement joins TRBV18 to TRBJ2-6; 11 nucleotides agree with TRBD1. This CDR3 comprises 15 residues. Germline V gene lookup returns CDR1 KGHSH and CDR2 LQKENI. The CDR3 reads CASSPPGQGVNVLTF. The CDR3 nucleotides are TGTGCCAGCTCACCCCCGGGACAGGGGGTCAACGTCCTGACTTTC.